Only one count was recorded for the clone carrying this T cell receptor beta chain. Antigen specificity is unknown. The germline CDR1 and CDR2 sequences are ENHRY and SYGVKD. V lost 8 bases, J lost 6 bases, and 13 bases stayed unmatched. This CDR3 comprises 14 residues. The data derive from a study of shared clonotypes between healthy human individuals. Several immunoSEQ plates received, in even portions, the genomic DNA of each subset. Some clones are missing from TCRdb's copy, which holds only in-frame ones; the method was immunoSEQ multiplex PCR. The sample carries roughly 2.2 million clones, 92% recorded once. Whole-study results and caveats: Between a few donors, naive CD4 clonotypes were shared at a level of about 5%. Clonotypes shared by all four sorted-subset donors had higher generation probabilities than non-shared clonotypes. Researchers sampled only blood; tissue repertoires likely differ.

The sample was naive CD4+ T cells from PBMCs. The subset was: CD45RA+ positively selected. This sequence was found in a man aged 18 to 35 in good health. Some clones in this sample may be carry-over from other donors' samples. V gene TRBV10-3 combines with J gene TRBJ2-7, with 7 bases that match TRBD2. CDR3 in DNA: TGTGCCATCGGTGGCGGGAGACTAGATGGCGAGCAGTACTTC. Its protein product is CAIGGGRLDGEQYF.